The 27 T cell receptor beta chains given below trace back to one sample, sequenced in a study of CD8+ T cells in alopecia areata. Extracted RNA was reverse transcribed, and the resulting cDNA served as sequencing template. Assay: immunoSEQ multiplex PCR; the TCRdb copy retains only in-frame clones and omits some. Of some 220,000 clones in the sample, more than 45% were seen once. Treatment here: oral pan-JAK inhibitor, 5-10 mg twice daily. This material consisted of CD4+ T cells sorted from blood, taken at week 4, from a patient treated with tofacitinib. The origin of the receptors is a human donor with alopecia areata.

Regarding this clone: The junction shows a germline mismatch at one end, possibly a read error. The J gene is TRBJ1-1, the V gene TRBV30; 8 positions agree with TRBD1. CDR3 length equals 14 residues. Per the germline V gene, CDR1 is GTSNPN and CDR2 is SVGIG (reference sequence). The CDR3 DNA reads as TGTGCCTGGAGTGGAATGGGTGGACAGGGAGGCGCCCACTTT. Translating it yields CAWSGMGGQGGAHF.

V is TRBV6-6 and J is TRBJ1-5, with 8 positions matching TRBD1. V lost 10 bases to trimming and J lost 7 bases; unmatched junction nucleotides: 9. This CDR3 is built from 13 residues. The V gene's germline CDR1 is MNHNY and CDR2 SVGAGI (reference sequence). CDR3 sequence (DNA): TGTGCCACCGGAATGACAGGGGAACAGCCCCAGCATTTT. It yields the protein CATGMTGEQPQHF.

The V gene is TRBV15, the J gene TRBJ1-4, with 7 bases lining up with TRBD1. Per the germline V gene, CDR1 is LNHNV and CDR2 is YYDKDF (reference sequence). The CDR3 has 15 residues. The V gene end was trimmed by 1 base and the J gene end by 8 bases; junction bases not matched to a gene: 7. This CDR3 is CATSRGFQGGEKLFF. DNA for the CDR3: TGTGCCACCAGCAGAGGGTTCCAGGGGGGCGAAAAACTGTTTTTT.

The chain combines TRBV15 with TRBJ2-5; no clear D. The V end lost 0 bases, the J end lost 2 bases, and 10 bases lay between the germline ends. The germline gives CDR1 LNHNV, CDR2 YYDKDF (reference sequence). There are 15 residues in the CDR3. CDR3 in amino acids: CATSRDGGSQETQYF. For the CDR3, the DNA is TGTGCCACCAGCAGAGATGGTGGTTCTCAAGAGACCCAGTACTTC.

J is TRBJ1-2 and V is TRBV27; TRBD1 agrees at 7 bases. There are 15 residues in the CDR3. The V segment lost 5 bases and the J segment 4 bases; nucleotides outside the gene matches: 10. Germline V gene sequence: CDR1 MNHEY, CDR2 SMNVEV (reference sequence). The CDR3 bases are TGTGCCAGCAGTACCGGGACAGCCGCTGGCTATGGCTACACCTTC. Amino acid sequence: CASSTGTAAGYGYTF.

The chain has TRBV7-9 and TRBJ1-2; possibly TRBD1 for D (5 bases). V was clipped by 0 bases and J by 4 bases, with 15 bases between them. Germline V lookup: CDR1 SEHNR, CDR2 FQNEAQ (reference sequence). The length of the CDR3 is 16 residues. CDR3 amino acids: CASSLAWWGSGYGYTF. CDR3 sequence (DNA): TGTGCCAGCAGCTTAGCCTGGTGGGGGTCCGGCTATGGCTACACCTTC. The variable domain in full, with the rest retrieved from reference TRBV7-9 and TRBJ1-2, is DTGVSQNPRHKITKRGQNVTFRCDPISEHNRLYWYRQTLGQGPEFLTYFQNEAQLEKSRLLSDRFSAERPKGSFSTLEIQRTEQGDSAMYLCASSLAWWGSGYGYTFGSGTRLTVV.

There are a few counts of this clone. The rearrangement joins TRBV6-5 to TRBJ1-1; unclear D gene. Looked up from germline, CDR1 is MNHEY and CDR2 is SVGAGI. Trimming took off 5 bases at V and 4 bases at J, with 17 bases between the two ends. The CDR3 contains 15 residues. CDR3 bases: TGTGCCAGCAGTCGTCTAGTTGGAGCTGGCACTGAAGCTTTCTTT. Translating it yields CASSRLVGAGTEAFF.

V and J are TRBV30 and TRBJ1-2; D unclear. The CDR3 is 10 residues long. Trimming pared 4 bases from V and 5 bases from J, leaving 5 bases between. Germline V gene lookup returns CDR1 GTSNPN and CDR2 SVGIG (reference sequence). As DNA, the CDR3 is TGTGCCTGGAAGGATTATGGCTACACCTTC. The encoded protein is CAWKDYGYTF.

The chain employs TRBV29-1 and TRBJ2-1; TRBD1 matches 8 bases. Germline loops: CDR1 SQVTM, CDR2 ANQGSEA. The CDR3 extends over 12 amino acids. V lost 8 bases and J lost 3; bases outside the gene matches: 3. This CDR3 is CSIGQGYNEQFF. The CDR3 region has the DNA TGCAGCATCGGACAGGGCTACAATGAGCAGTTCTTC.

The CDR3, as DNA: TGTGCCTGGAGTCAAAAGTCTACAGGGGGGACCGGGGAGCTGTTTTTT. This sequence encodes CAWSQKSTGGTGELFF. This chain links TRBV30 with TRBJ2-2; 8 nucleotides align to TRBD1. This CDR3 has 16 residues. Germline lookup yields CDR1 GTSNPN and CDR2 SVGIG (reference sequence). V was pared by 2 bases and J by 5 bases, with 10 bases of the junction left unmatched.

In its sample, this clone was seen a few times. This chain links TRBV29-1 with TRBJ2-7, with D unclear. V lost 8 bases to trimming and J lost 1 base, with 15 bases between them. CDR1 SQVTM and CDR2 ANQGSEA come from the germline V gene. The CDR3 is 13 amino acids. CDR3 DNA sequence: TGCAGCTCTTCGCCCCCTGAGTCCTACGAGCAGTACTTC. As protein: CSSSPPESYEQYF.

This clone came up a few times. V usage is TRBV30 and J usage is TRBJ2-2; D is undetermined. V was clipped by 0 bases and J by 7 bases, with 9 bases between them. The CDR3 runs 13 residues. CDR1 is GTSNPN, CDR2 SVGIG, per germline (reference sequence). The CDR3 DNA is TGTGCCTGGAGTGTATTTGATCGCGGGGAGCTGTTTTTT. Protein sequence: CAWSVFDRGELFF.

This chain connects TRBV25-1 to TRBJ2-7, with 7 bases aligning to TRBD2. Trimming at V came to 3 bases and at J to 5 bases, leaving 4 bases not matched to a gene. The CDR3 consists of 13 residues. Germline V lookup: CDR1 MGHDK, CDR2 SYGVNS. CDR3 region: CASSEWSGNEQYF. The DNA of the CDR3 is TGTGCCAGCAGTGAGTGGAGCGGGAACGAGCAGTACTTC.

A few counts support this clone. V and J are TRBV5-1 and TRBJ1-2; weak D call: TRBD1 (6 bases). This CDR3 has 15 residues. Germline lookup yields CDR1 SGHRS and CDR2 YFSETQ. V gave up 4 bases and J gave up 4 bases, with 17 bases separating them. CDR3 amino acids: CASSETTGSAYGYTF. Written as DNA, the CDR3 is TGCGCCAGCAGCGAGACCACAGGGTCGGCCTATGGCTACACCTTC.

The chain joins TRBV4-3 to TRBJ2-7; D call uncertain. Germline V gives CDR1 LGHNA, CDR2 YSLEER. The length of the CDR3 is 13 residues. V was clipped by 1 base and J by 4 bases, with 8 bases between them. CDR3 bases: TGCGCCAGCAGCCAAGTGTTGGCTTACGAGCAGTACTTC. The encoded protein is CASSQVLAYEQYF.

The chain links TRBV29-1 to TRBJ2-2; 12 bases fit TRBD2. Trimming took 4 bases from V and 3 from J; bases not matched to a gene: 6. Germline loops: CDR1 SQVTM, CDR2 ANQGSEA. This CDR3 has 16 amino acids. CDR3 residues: CSVGPRLAGDTGELFF. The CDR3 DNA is TGCAGCGTTGGGCCCCGACTAGCGGGGGACACCGGGGAGCTGTTTTTT.

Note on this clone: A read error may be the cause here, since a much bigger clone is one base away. This CDR3 reads CASSLAMAGELFF. The CDR3 nucleotides read TGTGCCAGCAGCTTAGCGATGGCCGGGGAGCTGTTTTTT. V is TRBV11-2 and J is TRBJ2-2, with D unclear. Germline-derived CDR1 and CDR2 are SGHAT and FQNNGV. The CDR3 extends over 13 amino acids. Trimming pared 1 base from V and 6 bases from J, leaving 6 bases between.

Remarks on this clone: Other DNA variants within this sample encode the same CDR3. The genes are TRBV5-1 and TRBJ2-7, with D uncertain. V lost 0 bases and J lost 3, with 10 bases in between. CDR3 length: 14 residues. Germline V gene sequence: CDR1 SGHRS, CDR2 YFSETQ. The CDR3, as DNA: TGCGCCAGCAGCTTGGGTGGGGATAGCTACGAGCAGTACTTC. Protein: CASSLGGDSYEQYF.

This chain's CDR3 is CASSPAEVRQPQHF. The CDR3, as DNA: TGTGCCAGTAGTCCCGCTGAGGTACGTCAGCCCCAGCATTTT. The rearrangement links TRBV19 to TRBJ1-5; D unclear. The CDR3 covers 14 residues. The ends were cut back, 5 bases at V and 6 bases at J, with 14 bases in the middle. The germline CDR1 and CDR2 sequences are LNHDA and SQIVND (reference sequence).

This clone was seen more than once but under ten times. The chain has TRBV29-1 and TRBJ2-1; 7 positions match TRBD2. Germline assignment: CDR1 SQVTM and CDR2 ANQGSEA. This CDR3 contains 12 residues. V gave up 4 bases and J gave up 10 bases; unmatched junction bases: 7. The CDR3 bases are TGCAGCGTTGGTGGGGGGGGACGCGAGCAGTTCTTC. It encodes CSVGGGGREQFF.

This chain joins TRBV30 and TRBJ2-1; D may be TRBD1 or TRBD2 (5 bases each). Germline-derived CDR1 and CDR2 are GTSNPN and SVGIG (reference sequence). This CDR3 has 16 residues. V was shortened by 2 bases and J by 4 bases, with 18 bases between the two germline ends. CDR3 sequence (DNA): TGTGCCTGGAGTCCGGGACCTGTAAGCCTTTACAATGAGCAGTTCTTC. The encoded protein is CAWSPGPVSLYNEQFF.

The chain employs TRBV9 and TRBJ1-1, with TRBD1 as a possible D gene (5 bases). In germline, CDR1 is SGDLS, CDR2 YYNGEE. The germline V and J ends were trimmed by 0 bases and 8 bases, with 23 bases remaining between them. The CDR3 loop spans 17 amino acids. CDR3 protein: CASSVATVVQGGGEAFF. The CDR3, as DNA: TGTGCCAGCAGCGTAGCTACGGTGGTCCAGGGAGGTGGAGAAGCTTTCTTT.

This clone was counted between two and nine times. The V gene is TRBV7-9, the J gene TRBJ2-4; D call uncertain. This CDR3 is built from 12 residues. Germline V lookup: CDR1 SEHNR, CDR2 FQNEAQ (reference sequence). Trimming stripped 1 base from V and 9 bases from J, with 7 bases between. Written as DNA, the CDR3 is TGTGCCAGCAGCTTAGTATCGGGCATTCAGTACTTC. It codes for CASSLVSGIQYF.

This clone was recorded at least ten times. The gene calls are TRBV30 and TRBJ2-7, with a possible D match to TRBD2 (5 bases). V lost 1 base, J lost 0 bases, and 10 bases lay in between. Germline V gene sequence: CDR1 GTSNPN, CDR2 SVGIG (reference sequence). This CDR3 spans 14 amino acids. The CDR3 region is CAWSAGINSYEQYF. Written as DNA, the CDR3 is TGTGCCTGGAGTGCCGGGATAAACTCCTACGAGCAGTACTTC.

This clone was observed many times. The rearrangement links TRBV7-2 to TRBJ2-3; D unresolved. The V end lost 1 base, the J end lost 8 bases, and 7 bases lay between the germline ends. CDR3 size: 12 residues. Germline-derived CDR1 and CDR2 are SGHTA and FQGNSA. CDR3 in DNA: TGTGCCAGCAGCTTAGATGTAGGTACGCAGTATTTT. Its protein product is CASSLDVGTQYF.

As DNA, the CDR3 is TGCAGCGTTGTAGTTGGGGGGCAGCACACTGAAGCTTTCTTT. It translates to CSVVVGGQHTEAFF. V gene TRBV29-1 combines with J gene TRBJ1-1; possible D gene TRBD1, 6 bases. The CDR3 is 14 amino acids. Between the trimmed V and J ends, which lost 4 bases and 3 bases, there was a span of 15 bases. The germline V gene has CDR1 SQVTM and CDR2 ANQGSEA.

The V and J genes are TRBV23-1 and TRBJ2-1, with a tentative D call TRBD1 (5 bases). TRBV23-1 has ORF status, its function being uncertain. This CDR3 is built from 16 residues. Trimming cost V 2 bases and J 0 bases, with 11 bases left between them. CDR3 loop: CASSQAGIFSYNEQFF. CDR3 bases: TGCGCCAGCAGTCAAGCAGGGATTTTCTCCTACAATGAGCAGTTCTTC.